One and the same sample provided the 15 T cell receptor beta chains below, sequenced in a study of Graves' ophthalmopathy and Graves' hyperthyroidism (dated by TCRdb to 2016 to 2019). Data came from an Illumina HiSeq 2000. TCR beta CDR3 regions were amplified from RNA transcripts for repertoire sequencing. A first-round RT-PCR used HTBI primers with the Qiagen OneStep RT-PCR kit, followed by a second-round multiplex PCR, size selection and purification. TCRdb trimmed public reads at Q25 via fastp, called clones via MiXCR and kept in-frame beta chains. Every entry covers one CDR3 protein and lists the most common genes and DNA from its rows. The sample contains around 660,000 distinct CDR3 sequences, 35% to 45% of them found a single time. In total, the top ten clones hold over 2.5% of the sample. The material sequenced was peripheral blood. Receptors originate from an adult man with Graves' ophthalmopathy.

A remark on this clonotype: Lacking the conserved final phenylalanine or tryptophan, this CDR3 likely reflects a read error. The DNA is left out, because the CDR3 cannot be placed on it with certainty; the CDR3 is given as TCRdb lists it. The chain joins TRBV20-1 to TRBJ1-1; the table's TRBD1 call for D was not verified on the DNA. The CDR3 sequence runs 9 residues, both termini included. The V gene's germline CDR1 is DFQATT and CDR2 SNEGSKA (reference sequence). CDR3 region: CSARDQAWT.

There are a few counts of this clonotype. The chain carries TRBV6-6 and TRBJ1-1; TRBD1 matches at 9 bases. This CDR3 has 11 residues. The germline gives CDR1 MNHNY, CDR2 SVGAGI (reference sequence). The junction had 1 base not matched to a gene; V was cut back by 6 bases and J by 8 bases. CDR3 nucleotides: TGTGCCAGCAGGGGACAGGGAGAAGCTTTCTTT. Translation gives CASRGQGEAFF.

Turning to this clonotype: The junction departs from germline at one end; a sequencing error may be responsible. The chain carries TRBV10-2 and TRBJ2-7, with D unclear. This CDR3 contains 13 residues. Looked up from germline, CDR1 is WSHSY and CDR2 is SAAADI. The chain's CDR3 is CAWSVRRRNEQYF. CDR3 nucleotide sequence: TGTGCCTGGAGTGTACGGCGCCGAAACGAGCAGTACTTC.

The CDR3 is CASSQIPGELFF. The CDR3 coding sequence is TGCGCCAGCAGCCAAATTCCCGGGGAGCTGTTTTTT. The rearrangement joins TRBV5-1 to TRBJ2-2; D is unresolved. The CDR3 is 12 amino acids. Trimming stripped 4 bases from V and 6 bases from J, with 7 bases between. Germline CDR1 and CDR2: SGHRS and YFSETQ.

This clonotype has at least ten counts. This chain uses TRBV12-3 or TRBV12-4 with TRBJ1-1; weak D call: TRBD1 (6 bases). CDR3 length equals 14 residues. V was clipped by 3 bases and J by 1 base, with 9 bases between them. CDR3 DNA sequence: TGTGCCAGCAGTTTTGGACAGCCGAACACTGAAGCTTTCTTT. This translates into CASSFGQPNTEAFF.

Notes on this clonotype: Germline is not matched at one junction end, which may reflect a read error. CDR3 residues: CASSEWASSSPNYGYAF. Written as DNA, the CDR3 is TGTGCCAGCAGTGAATGGGCCAGTAGCTCCCCTAACTATGGCTACGCCTTC. This chain joins TRBV10-3 and TRBJ1-2; D not certain. The CDR3 is 17 residues long. Germline CDR1 ENHRY, CDR2 SYGVKD.

At least ten counts were recorded for this clonotype. The chain carries TRBV24-1 and TRBJ1-6, with D uncertain. CDR1 and CDR2 (germline): KGHDR, SFDVKD. V was shortened by 9 bases and J by 12 bases, with 20 bases between the two germline ends. The CDR3 is made up of 14 amino acids. CDR3 loop: CATYNPRSWGPLHF. The CDR3 coding sequence is TGTGCCACCTATAATCCCCGCAGCTGGGGACCCCTCCACTTT.

The chain has TRBV11-2 and TRBJ2-5; 10 positions agree with TRBD2. The ends lost 5 bases at V and 4 bases at J; junction bases unmatched: 7. Germline CDR1 and CDR2: SGHAT and FQNNGV. The CDR3 is 15 amino acids. The CDR3 region is CASSHPPSGRETQYF. Written as DNA, the CDR3 is TGTGCCAGCAGCCATCCACCTAGCGGGAGAGAGACCCAGTACTTC.

This clonotype was seen only a few times. The CDR3 protein is CASSPTEGPNSYEQYF. The CDR3 DNA follows: TGTGCCAGCAGCCCGACGGAGGGGCCAAACTCCTACGAGCAGTACTTC. This chain joins TRBV12-3 or TRBV12-4 and TRBJ2-7; D might be TRBD2 (6 bases). The V gene lost 6 bases and the J gene lost 0 bases, with 18 bases spanning the gap. The CDR3 extends over 16 amino acids.

This clonotype was seen a few times. The chain carries TRBV19 and TRBJ2-2; D perhaps matches TRBD1 (5 bases). The germline V gene encodes CDR1 LNHDA and CDR2 SQIVND (reference sequence). V was trimmed by 4 bases and J by 5 bases, leaving 14 bases between them. This CDR3 is built from 15 residues. The DNA of the CDR3 is TGTGCCAGTAGTAACATTATAAGGGGTACCGGGGAGCTGTTTTTT. Its translation is CASSNIIRGTGELFF.

This clonotype was counted a few times. The junction departs from germline at one end; a sequencing error may be responsible. This rearrangement joins TRBV24-1 to TRBJ1-5; D not resolved. CDR1 is KGHDR and CDR2 is SFDVKD in the germline V gene. The CDR3 covers 17 residues. The CDR3 reads CASSEASTHYSNQPQHF. The CDR3 DNA is TGTGCCAGCAGTGAAGCTAGCACCCATTATAGCAATCAGCCCCAGCATTTT.

The chain combines TRBV10-3 with TRBJ2-7; D is uncertain. V gave up 2 bases and J gave up 8 bases, with 16 bases separating them. CDR3 size: 14 residues. Germline V gene data show CDR1 as ENHRY and CDR2 as SYGVKD. CDR3 DNA sequence: TGTGCCATCAGTGAGGACGGCAATCAGCCCCAGCAGTACTTC. It encodes CAISEDGNQPQQYF.

The chain recombines TRBV19 with TRBJ1-5, with TRBD1 identical over 7 bases. Per germline, CDR1 LNHDA and CDR2 SQIVND (reference sequence). The V segment lost 4 bases and the J segment 7 bases; nucleotides outside the gene matches: 4. CDR3 length: 13 residues. CDR3 in DNA: TGTGCCAGTAGTAGACAGGGTTACCAGCCCCAGCATTTT. Residues: CASSRQGYQPQHF.

This clonotype was seen only once. This rearrangement joins TRBV6-5 to TRBJ2-5; TRBD1 is a possible D gene (5 bases). Germline CDR1 reads MNHEY; CDR2 reads SVGAGI. This CDR3 is built from 15 residues. The V end lost 8 bases, the J end lost 5 bases, and 21 bases lay between the germline ends. The CDR3 reads CASLAWGMGSETQYF. DNA for the CDR3: TGTGCCAGCCTGGCCTGGGGCATGGGATCGGAGACCCAGTACTTC.

This rearrangement joins TRBV7-8 to TRBJ2-5, with 7 bases lining up with TRBD2. CDR1 SGHVS and CDR2 FQNEAQ come from the germline V gene. The CDR3 has 17 amino acids. The junction had 14 bases not matched to a gene; V was cut back by 6 bases and J by 1 base. CDR3 DNA: TGTGCCAGCAGTGCCCCCCGGGGAGGGGTCAGCCAAGAGACCCAGTACTTC. This translates into CASSAPRGGVSQETQYF.